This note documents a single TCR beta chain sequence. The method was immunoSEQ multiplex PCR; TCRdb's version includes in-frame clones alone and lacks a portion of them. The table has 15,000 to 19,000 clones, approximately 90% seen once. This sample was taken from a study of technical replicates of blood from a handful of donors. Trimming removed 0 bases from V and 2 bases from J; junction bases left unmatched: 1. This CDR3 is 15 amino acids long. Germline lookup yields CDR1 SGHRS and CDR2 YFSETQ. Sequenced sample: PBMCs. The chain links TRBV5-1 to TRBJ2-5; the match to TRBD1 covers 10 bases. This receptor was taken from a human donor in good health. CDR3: CASSLADRGQETQYF. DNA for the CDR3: TGCGCCAGCAGCTTGGCGGACAGGGGGCAAGAGACCCAGTACTTC.